These 13 T cell receptor beta chains originate from one sample sequenced in a study of control samples from healthy donors and cancer patients. TCRdb's copy holds only in-frame clones and misses some; the assay was immunoSEQ multiplex PCR. Of around 20,000 clones listed, about four fifths are singletons. Sequencing used PBMCs. These receptors all stem from an older man with head and neck cancer.

The V and J genes are TRBV7-3 and TRBJ2-1, with TRBD2 matching 10 bases. Germline CDR1 reads SGHTA; CDR2 reads FQGTGA. The CDR3 is 15 amino acids. Losses at the gene ends were 6 bases for V and 3 bases for J; bases not matched to a gene: 5. The DNA for the CDR3 is TGTGCCAGCAGTTCTAGCGGGAGTGGCTACAATGAGCAGTTCTTC. Protein: CASSSSGSGYNEQFF.

The chain couples TRBV7-3 to TRBJ2-2; tentative D call: TRBD1 (5 bases). V dropped 0 bases and J dropped 0 bases, with 11 bases sitting between them. The germline CDR1 and CDR2 sequences are SGHTA and FQGTGA. This CDR3 is 17 amino acids long. The CDR3: CASSLTTGSANTGELFF. The DNA of the CDR3 is TGTGCCAGCAGCTTAACCACAGGTTCCGCGAACACCGGGGAGCTGTTTTTT.

The CDR3 reads CASSQGDVKAFF. The CDR3 coding sequence is TGTGCCAGCAGCCAAGGGGACGTAAAAGCTTTCTTT. This chain connects TRBV14 to TRBJ1-1; D is perhaps TRBD1 (5 bases). In germline, CDR1 is SGHDN, CDR2 FVKESK. The CDR3 covers 12 residues. Trimming cost V 1 base and J 9 bases, with 9 bases left between them.

The gene calls are TRBV4-1 and TRBJ2-3; 8 nucleotides agree with TRBD2. Germline V gives CDR1 MGHRA, CDR2 YSYEKL. The junction had 9 bases not matched to a gene; V was cut back by 4 bases and J by 0 bases. This CDR3 is 17 amino acids long. CDR3 in amino acids: CASSPHGAGGSTDTQYF. The CDR3 DNA is TGCGCCAGCAGCCCCCACGGCGCGGGAGGAAGCACAGATACGCAGTATTTT.

The chain uses TRBV7-2 and TRBJ1-5, with no clear D. The V gene lost 1 base and the J gene lost 5 bases, with 12 bases spanning the gap. Germline V gives CDR1 SGHTA, CDR2 FQGNSA. The length of the CDR3 is 15 residues. In DNA, the CDR3 is TGTGCCAGCAGCTTAGTGACCGGATCTTATCAGCCCCAGCATTTT. It is translated as CASSLVTGSYQPQHF.

This sequence joins TRBV24-1 and TRBJ2-1, with 16 nucleotides matching TRBD2. The CDR3 is 18 residues long. CDR1 is KGHDR and CDR2 is SFDVKD in the germline V gene. V lost 4 bases to trimming and J lost 8 bases; unmatched junction nucleotides: 10. The CDR3 sequence: CATSDPGLAGGPEDEQFF. CDR3 DNA: TGTGCCACCAGTGACCCGGGACTAGCGGGAGGGCCCGAAGATGAGCAGTTCTTC.

On this clone: Since a far larger clone is one base different, this is likely a read error. This chain connects TRBV28 to TRBJ1-2, with 7 bases matching TRBD1. CDR3 length: 16 amino acids. With V trimmed by 2 bases and J by 7 bases, 13 bases remained unmatched. The germline V gene encodes CDR1 MDHEN and CDR2 SYDVKM. CDR3 sequence: CASSLPPGQEEFGYTF. The DNA of the CDR3 is TGTGCCAGCAGTTTACCACCCGGACAGGAGGAGTTTGGCTACACCTTC.

This clone has only one observation. The rearrangement links TRBV9 to TRBJ2-3; D may match TRBD1 or TRBD2 (5 bases each). V was pared by 4 bases and J by 2 bases, with 17 bases between. Germline-derived CDR1 and CDR2 are SGDLS and YYNGEE. The CDR3 sequence is 16 residues long. The CDR3 bases are TGTGCCAGCAGCCCAGAATCGGGACGGATCACAGATACGCAGTATTTT. Translated, it gives CASSPESGRITDTQYF.

The chain employs TRBV28 and TRBJ1-2, with 8 bases lining up with TRBD1. This CDR3 is built from 15 residues. V shed 7 bases, J shed 5 bases, and the junction held 12 bases outside the gene matches. Per germline, CDR1 MDHEN and CDR2 SYDVKM. For the CDR3, the DNA is TGTGCCAGCACCGCATCAGGGGGCTTGGGTTATGGCTACACCTTC. This codes for CASTASGGLGYGYTF.

The V call is TRBV2, the J call TRBJ2-1, with 13 bases identical to TRBD2. Germline loops: CDR1 SNHLY, CDR2 FYNNEI. Germline trimming cut 6 bases from V and 8 bases from J; bases unmatched to any gene: 7. CDR3 length: 15 residues. The CDR3 is CASSETSGGADEQFF. The DNA of the CDR3 is TGTGCCAGCAGCGAAACTAGCGGGGGGGCCGATGAGCAGTTCTTC.

This sequence joins TRBV6-5 and TRBJ2-1, with a weak D call TRBD1 (5 bases). Germline assignment: CDR1 MNHEY and CDR2 SVGAGI. The CDR3 covers 12 residues. V was shortened by 4 bases and J by 5 bases, with 6 bases between the two germline ends. CDR3 coding DNA: TGTGCCAGCAGTTCGACAGACAATGAGCAGTTCTTC. Residues: CASSSTDNEQFF.

CDR3 in DNA: TGTGCCTGGACTTACCGCGGGCAGGTGCTAGAGACCCAGTACTTC. Translated, it gives CAWTYRGQVLETQYF. The chain links TRBV30 to TRBJ2-5, with D possibly matching TRBD2 (5 bases). This CDR3 region has 15 residues. The germline CDR1 and CDR2 sequences are GTSNPN and SVGIG (reference sequence). V lost 4 bases and J lost 4, with 19 bases in between.

This chain links TRBV27 with TRBJ1-1, with a tentative D call TRBD1 (5 bases). Trimming took off 6 bases at V and 0 bases at J, with 8 bases between the two ends. In germline, CDR1 is MNHEY, CDR2 SMNVEV (reference sequence). CDR3 size: 13 residues. CDR3 region: CASSRQMNTEAFF. CDR3 nucleotides: TGTGCCAGCAGCAGACAGATGAACACTGAAGCTTTCTTT.